The next 8 T cell receptor beta chains were all read from a single sample in a study of response to subunit inactivated influenza vaccine. TCRdb analysed the RT-PCR reads with MiXCR anew, one entry per CDR3 protein. The sample includes under 550,000 distinct CDR3 sequences, approximately 7.8% of them seen just once. The specimen comprised PBMCs from blood, sampled about 23 months after vaccination. Receptors were obtained from a man between 50 and 69 years old who received an inactivated influenza vaccine.

This clonotype showed up many times. The rearrangement uses TRBV7-2 and TRBJ2-7; D gene uncertain. Trimming took off 3 bases at V and 3 bases at J, with 9 bases between the two ends. The CDR3 runs 13 residues. Germline lookup yields CDR1 SGHTA and CDR2 FQGNSA. The CDR3 coding sequence is TGTGCCAGCAGCTTCGCCGACGGCTACGAGCAGTACTTC. It is translated as CASSFADGYEQYF.

The sample holds a few counts of this clonotype. V gene TRBV4-2 combines with J gene TRBJ2-5; D is unclear. Trimming removed 0 bases at V and 4 bases at J, with 9 bases between. Per germline, CDR1 LGHNA and CDR2 YNFKEQ. CDR3 length: 14 residues. CDR3 sequence reads: CASSQDIGLETQYF. CDR3 sequence (DNA): TGTGCCAGCAGCCAAGATATCGGGTTAGAGACCCAGTACTTC.

The chain has TRBV20-1 and TRBJ1-1, with D unclear. Germline values: CDR1 DFQATT, CDR2 SNEGSKA (reference sequence). V lost 1 base and J 13 bases, leaving 13 bases between the germline ends. The CDR3 is 11 amino acids. DNA for the CDR3: TGCAGTGCTAGAGGTCCCACGTTTGGTTTCTTT. Its protein is CSARGPTFGFF.

The chain links TRBV29-1 to TRBJ2-5; tentative D call: TRBD2 (6 bases). The germline V gene has CDR1 SQVTM and CDR2 ANQGSEA. V lost 1 base to trimming and J lost 4 bases, with 13 bases between them. The CDR3 length is 14 residues. The CDR3 coding sequence is TGCAGCGTTGAAGGGGAGGAGGGGCCAGAGACCCAGTACTTC. This sequence encodes CSVEGEEGPETQYF.

This clonotype came up many times. The chain couples TRBV6-5 to TRBJ2-7, with D tentatively TRBD1 (5 bases). Between the trimmed V and J ends, which lost 2 bases and 1 base, there was a span of 9 bases. The germline gives CDR1 MNHEY, CDR2 SVGAGI. CDR3 size: 14 residues. For the CDR3, the DNA is TGTGCCAGCAGTTACAGGGGCAGTTCCTACGAGCAGTACTTC. Its translation: CASSYRGSSYEQYF.

V usage is TRBV28 and J usage is TRBJ2-1; 10 bases align to TRBD1. After removal of 4 bases from V and 7 bases from J, the junction contained 10 bases not matched to a gene. Germline V CDR1 and CDR2: MDHEN, SYDVKM. This CDR3 is 16 amino acids long. The CDR3 sequence: CASSSVDRGLRNEQFF. The CDR3 DNA sequence: TGTGCCAGCAGTTCGGTAGACAGGGGGCTAAGGAATGAGCAGTTCTTC.

This clonotype showed up just a few times. V gene TRBV11-2 combines with J gene TRBJ2-3; D remains unclear. CDR3 length: 18 residues. CDR1 is SGHAT and CDR2 is FQNNGV in the germline V gene. V was cut by 6 bases and J by 1 base, with 23 bases left in between. CDR3 nucleotides: TGTGCCAGCAGACCCGGCCCCCTTAGATCAAGCGGCACAGATACGCAGTATTTT. This translates into CASRPGPLRSSGTDTQYF. Looking up the rest from reference TRBV11-2 and TRBJ2-3 gives the full variable domain: EAGVAQSPRYKIIEKRQSVAFWCNPISGHATLYWYQQILGQGPKLLIQFQNNGVVDDSQLPKDRFSAERLKGVDSTLKIQPAKLEDSAVYLCASRPGPLRSSGTDTQYFGPGTRLTVL.

There are many counts of this clonotype. This chain links TRBV4-2 with TRBJ2-4; D is uncertain. V dropped 3 bases and J dropped 6 bases, with 15 bases sitting between them. The CDR3 length is 15 residues. Germline V gene sequence: CDR1 LGHNA, CDR2 YNFKEQ. The CDR3 here is CASSQNYMARNIQYF. As DNA, the CDR3 is TGTGCCAGCAGCCAGAACTATATGGCCCGAAACATTCAGTACTTC.